This paragraph covers one T cell receptor (beta chain) sequence. This specimen belongs to a study of blood T cell repertoires in COVID-19. Overall study: Samples of COVID-19 (acute and convalescent) were obtained from the United States, Italy and Spain. In each case, the material was cDNA or gDNA derived from T cells, B-cell-depleted T cells, or PBMCs.

The CDR3 is 17 residues long. From germline, CDR1 is LGHDT and CDR2 YNNKEL (reference sequence). V was clipped by 0 bases and J by 5 bases; unmatched bases: 5. Per the study methods: Amplification of reference gene primers provided the estimated nucleated cell counts. Method: immunoSEQ multiplex PCR; TCRdb's copy keeps in-frame clones and lacks some. V and J calls and clone size are given by that table; D and trimming were obtained from the DNA. This table has some 240,000 clones, roughly four fifths appearing once. The sample was peripheral blood. The TCR sequence derives from a woman aged 55 to 70 with active or convalescent COVID-19. This chain joins TRBV3-1 (or the pseudogene TRBV3-2) and TRBJ1-3; TRBD1 matches 12 bases. CDR3 amino acids: CASSQEGTGGRRNTIYF. DNA of the CDR3: TGTGCCAGCAGCCAAGAAGGGACAGGGGGCCGGAGAAACACCATATATTTT.